This is a list of T cell receptor beta chains from one sample in a study of T cells after yellow fever vaccination. TCRdb processed the 5' RACE reads anew with MiXCR; each CDR3 protein has one entry. The table shows 300,000 to 400,000 distinct CDR3 sequences, with roughly 8% occurring only once. Material: PBMCs, obtained about 41 days after the first yellow fever vaccination. The receptor source for this set is a man between 18 and 29 years old who received the YFV17D yellow fever vaccine. CDR3s include the opening cysteine and the closing phenylalanine or tryptophan. The D gene is left open where the match is weak. Size values are once, few and many counts, or a class for expanded clones, and some rows have none.

J: TRBJ1-1; V: TRBV7-6; D: NA; size: NA; CDR3: CASSLGFGNTEAFF; DNA: TGTGCCAGCAGCTTAGGTTTCGGGAACACTGAAGCTTTCTTT
J: TRBJ1-1; V: TRBV12-3/TRBV12-4; D: NA; size: few; CDR3: CASSNGVQNTEAFF; DNA: TGTGCCAGCAGTAATGGGGTGCAGAACACTGAAGCTTTCTTT
J: TRBJ1-6; V: TRBV4-1; D: NA; size: NA; CDR3: CASSQGARGFTNSPLHF; DNA: TGCGCCAGCAGCCAAGGTGCCCGGGGATTTACCAATTCACCCCTCCACTTT
J: TRBJ2-6; V: TRBV4-2; D: NA; size: few; CDR3: CASSQPDRDLSSGANVLTF; DNA: TGTGCCAGCAGCCAACCCGACAGGGACTTATCCTCTGGGGCCAACGTCCTGACTTTC
J: TRBJ1-5; V: TRBV27; D: TRBD1; size: NA; CDR3: CASRKGAEVSNQPQHF; DNA: TGTGCCAGCAGGAAGGGGGCAGAAGTAAGCAATCAGCCCCAGCATTTT
J: TRBJ2-5; V: TRBV3-1; D: NA; size: NA; CDR3: CASSQPGLGGTQYF; DNA: TGTGCCAGCAGCCAACCTGGACTAGGGGGGACCCAGTACTTC
J: TRBJ2-7; V: TRBV7-6; D: NA; size: many; CDR3: CASSLLPNSYEQYF; DNA: TGTGCCAGCAGCTTACTCCCTAACTCCTACGAGCAGTACTTC
J: TRBJ2-5; V: TRBV12-3/TRBV12-4; D: NA; size: few; CDR3: CASATSGTYQETQYF; DNA: TGTGCCAGCGCTACCTCCGGGACATATCAAGAGACCCAGTACTTC
J: TRBJ2-7; V: TRBV14; D: NA; size: many; CDR3: CASSQDESPGYSYEQYF; DNA: TGTGCCAGCAGCCAAGATGAGTCGCCAGGGTATTCCTACGAGCAGTACTTC
J: TRBJ1-2; V: TRBV4-1; D: NA; size: few; CDR3: CASSLGGEGDFYGYTF; DNA: TGCGCCAGCAGCCTAGGCGGGGAGGGCGACTTCTATGGCTACACCTTC
J: TRBJ1-3; V: TRBV6-1; D: NA; size: few; CDR3: CASSPHGVRPDAIYF; DNA: TGTGCCAGCAGTCCCCATGGAGTGAGGCCGGACGCCATATATTTT
J: TRBJ2-1; V: TRBV3-1; D: NA; size: NA; CDR3: CASSQGGLRNEQFF; DNA: TGTGCCAGCAGCCAAGGGGGACTTCGCAATGAGCAGTTCTTC
J: TRBJ1-2; V: TRBV6-5; D: TRBD1; size: many; CDR3: CASQGDKGGYTF; DNA: TGTGCCAGCCAGGGGGACAAAGGCGGCTACACCTTC
J: TRBJ2-1; V: TRBV9; D: NA; size: few; CDR3: CASSVDSKYYNEQFF; DNA: TGTGCCAGCAGCGTAGATTCCAAATATTACAATGAGCAGTTCTTC
J: TRBJ2-5; V: TRBV6-1; D: TRBD1; size: few; CDR3: CASTKGTGGSKETQYF; DNA: TGTGCCAGCACTAAGGGGACAGGGGGCTCTAAAGAGACCCAGTACTTC
J: TRBJ1-3; V: TRBV6-6; D: NA; size: NA; CDR3: CASSLTQGNTIYF; DNA: TGTGCCAGCAGCCTTACACAGGGAAACACCATATATTTT
J: TRBJ2-7; V: TRBV7-6; D: NA; size: few; CDR3: CASSLVSWTGASYEQYF; DNA: TGTGCCAGCAGCTTAGTTTCTTGGACCGGCGCCTCCTACGAGCAGTACTTC
J: TRBJ2-3; V: TRBV6-1; D: TRBD2; size: many; CDR3: CASRPGRGATDTQYF; DNA: TGTGCCAGCAGACCGGGGCGGGGGGCTACAGATACGCAGTATTTT
J: TRBJ1-1; V: TRBV12-3/TRBV12-4; D: TRBD1; size: many; CDR3: CASSLVLKGQGWRYAEAFF; DNA: TGTGCCAGCAGTTTAGTATTAAAGGGACAGGGGTGGCGGTACGCTGAAGCTTTCTTT
J: TRBJ1-5; V: TRBV20-1; D: NA; size: NA; CDR3: CSASTSWGNQPQHF; DNA: TGCAGTGCTAGTACCTCCTGGGGCAATCAGCCCCAGCATTTT
J: TRBJ1-2; V: TRBV3-1; D: NA; size: NA; CDR3: CASSDSGSGHGYTF; DNA: TGTGCCAGCAGCGACTCCGGTTCCGGGCATGGCTACACCTTC
J: TRBJ1-2; V: TRBV12-3/TRBV12-4; D: TRBD1; size: NA; CDR3: CASSQDRGHGYTF; DNA: TGTGCCAGCAGCCAGGACAGGGGGCATGGCTACACCTTC
J: TRBJ2-1; V: TRBV5-1; D: TRBD1; size: NA; CDR3: CASSSVAKTGDTYNEQFF; DNA: TGCGCCAGCAGCTCGGTCGCCAAGACAGGGGATACCTACAATGAGCAGTTCTTC
J: TRBJ1-6; V: TRBV7-2; D: TRBD1; size: NA; CDR3: CASSPDRAYNSPLHF; DNA: TGTGCCAGCAGCCCTGACAGGGCCTATAATTCACCCCTCCACTTT
J: TRBJ1-4; V: TRBV2; D: NA; size: NA; CDR3: CASSYSGGEKLFF; DNA: TGTGCCAGCAGTTACAGCGGTGGGGAAAAACTGTTTTTT
J: TRBJ2-4; V: TRBV27; D: TRBD1; size: few; CDR3: CASSLIRTGEMAKNIQYF; DNA: TGTGCCAGCAGTTTAATCAGGACAGGGGAGATGGCCAAAAACATTCAGTACTTC
J: TRBJ2-3; V: TRBV24-1; D: NA; size: many; CDR3: CATSRGAFSTDTQYF; DNA: TGTGCCACCAGTAGGGGGGCATTTAGCACAGATACGCAGTATTTT
J: TRBJ1-4; V: TRBV5-1; D: NA; size: NA; CDR3: CASSATQGDGEKLFF; DNA: TGCGCCAGCAGCGCCACACAGGGAGATGGCGAAAAACTGTTTTTT
J: TRBJ2-5; V: TRBV3-1; D: TRBD2; size: NA; CDR3: CASSVWSSGGRTQYF; DNA: TGTGCCAGCAGCGTTTGGTCTAGCGGGGGGAGGACCCAGTACTTC
J: TRBJ1-5; V: TRBV12-3/TRBV12-4; D: NA; size: NA; CDR3: CASSLGVGIQPQHF; DNA: TGTGCCAGCAGTTTAGGGGTAGGGATTCAGCCCCAGCATTTT
J: TRBJ1-1; V: TRBV7-6; D: NA; size: few; CDR3: CASSHGAGRGTEAFF; DNA: TGTGCCAGCAGCCACGGTGCGGGTAGGGGCACTGAAGCTTTCTTT
J: TRBJ1-1; V: TRBV6-1; D: NA; size: NA; CDR3: CASRLPRVETEAFF; DNA: TGTGCCAGCAGACTCCCCAGGGTGGAAACTGAAGCTTTCTTT
J: TRBJ2-7; V: TRBV5-1; D: TRBD1; size: NA; CDR3: CASSEPGQGHYEQYF; DNA: TGCGCCAGCAGCGAGCCGGGACAGGGACACTACGAGCAGTACTTC
J: TRBJ2-1; V: TRBV9; D: TRBD1; size: few; CDR3: CASSVGGTGSNEQFF; DNA: TGTGCCAGCAGCGTGGGGGGGACAGGGAGCAATGAGCAGTTCTTC
J: TRBJ1-4; V: TRBV12-3/TRBV12-4; D: NA; size: many; CDR3: CASRPYGGRNEKLFF; DNA: TGTGCCAGCAGACCCTACGGGGGGAGGAATGAAAAACTGTTTTTT
J: TRBJ2-3; V: TRBV7-9; D: NA; size: few; CDR3: CASSLQQDTQYF; DNA: TGTGCCAGCAGCCTTCAACAAGATACGCAGTATTTT
J: TRBJ1-1; V: TRBV4-1; D: NA; size: many; CDR3: CASSHPWGSNTEAFF; DNA: TGCGCCAGCAGTCATCCCTGGGGGTCGAACACTGAAGCTTTCTTT
J: TRBJ2-3; V: TRBV20-1; D: TRBD2; size: NA; CDR3: CSALTSGEDTQYF; DNA: TGCAGTGCCCTGACTAGCGGGGAGGATACGCAGTATTTT
J: TRBJ2-5; V: TRBV5-1; D: NA; size: few; CDR3: CATLRVNYQETQYF; DNA: TGCGCCACCTTAAGGGTCAACTACCAAGAGACCCAGTACTTC
J: TRBJ1-5; V: TRBV27; D: NA; size: few; CDR3: CASGVFNQPQHF; DNA: TGTGCCAGCGGGGTCTTCAATCAGCCCCAGCATTTT
J: TRBJ1-5; V: TRBV28; D: NA; size: many; CDR3: CASSLPWGGDNQPQHF; DNA: TGTGCCAGCAGCTTGCCGTGGGGGGGGGACAATCAGCCCCAGCATTTT
J: TRBJ2-3; V: TRBV5-1; D: TRBD1; size: few; CDR3: CASSFWTGGIDTQYF; DNA: TGCGCCAGCAGCTTTTGGACAGGGGGAATAGATACGCAGTATTTT
J: TRBJ2-1; V: TRBV12-3/TRBV12-4; D: TRBD2; size: NA; CDR3: CASRLAGHNEQFF; DNA: TGTGCCTCTAGACTAGCGGGTCACAATGAGCAGTTCTTC
J: TRBJ1-5; V: TRBV4-1; D: NA; size: many; CDR3: CASSQDRSGGQPQHF; DNA: TGCGCCAGCAGCCAAGATAGGTCGGGCGGTCAGCCCCAGCATTTT
J: TRBJ2-1; V: TRBV27; D: NA; size: NA; CDR3: CASWEGSSYNEQFF; DNA: TGTGCCAGTTGGGAAGGGAGCTCCTACAATGAGCAGTTCTTC
J: TRBJ1-1; V: TRBV3-1; D: NA; size: NA; CDR3: CASSQGPSPEAFF; DNA: TGTGCCAGCAGCCAAGGTCCTTCCCCTGAAGCTTTCTTT
J: TRBJ1-1; V: TRBV7-9; D: NA; size: NA; CDR3: CASSLFQGVPEAFF; DNA: TGTGCCAGCAGCTTATTCCAGGGTGTCCCTGAAGCTTTCTTT
J: TRBJ2-7; V: TRBV20-1; D: NA; size: NA; CDR3: CSADRDSVGTVMQYF; DNA: TGCAGTGCCGATCGGGATTCGGTCGGGACCGTAATGCAGTACTTC
J: TRBJ1-2; V: TRBV6-5; D: TRBD1; size: NA; CDR3: CASSSTGGSYGYTF; DNA: TGTGCCAGCAGTTCGACAGGGGGGAGCTATGGCTACACCTTC
J: TRBJ2-7; V: TRBV6-5; D: TRBD1; size: many; CDR3: CASSFSRGSSYEQYF; DNA: TGTGCCAGCAGTTTTAGCAGGGGGTCGTCCTACGAGCAGTACTTC
J: TRBJ1-3; V: TRBV6-5; D: NA; size: few; CDR3: CASSYSTGRSGNTIYF; DNA: TGTGCCAGCAGTTACTCGACGGGAAGATCTGGAAACACCATATATTTT
J: TRBJ2-1; V: TRBV7-6; D: NA; size: NA; CDR3: CASSKQGNHNEQFF; DNA: TGTGCCAGCAGCAAACAGGGCAACCACAATGAGCAGTTCTTC
J: TRBJ2-3; V: TRBV5-1; D: TRBD2; size: few; CDR3: CASSSGLVGSTDTQYF; DNA: TGCGCCAGCAGCTCAGGACTAGTTGGGAGTACAGATACGCAGTATTTT
J: TRBJ1-1; V: TRBV27; D: NA; size: NA; CDR3: CASTQGVSGTEAFF; DNA: TGTGCCAGCACCCAGGGAGTTTCGGGAACTGAAGCTTTCTTT
J: TRBJ1-4; V: TRBV7-2; D: NA; size: few; CDR3: CASSRAKGSNEKLFF; DNA: TGTGCCAGCAGCAGGGCCAAGGGGTCTAATGAAAAACTGTTTTTT